This record looks at one TCR beta chain sequence and its context. The CDR3 is 15 amino acids. Germline loops: CDR1 MNHEY, CDR2 SVGAGI. V was trimmed by 0 bases and J by 6 bases, leaving 12 bases between them. The assay was immunoSEQ multiplex PCR, and TCRdb's table has in-frame clones only and misses some. The table includes over 150,000 clones, 84% detected once. The sample originates from a study of blood T cell repertoires in COVID-19. Across the study: Samples came from the United States, Italy and Spain, spanning acute and convalescent COVID-19.

This sequence joins TRBV6-5 and TRBJ1-5; TRBD1 is a possible D gene (6 bases). The sequenced sample consisted of peripheral blood. The origin of this receptor is a human donor in a cohort sampled during active COVID-19. The chain's CDR3 is CASSYSTGIGQPQHF. The CDR3 nucleotides are TGTGCCAGCAGTTACTCTACAGGGATAGGTCAGCCCCAGCATTTT.